The TCR beta chain under discussion was sequenced for a study of CD8+CD57+ T cells in acquired aplastic anemia. The overall study: Isolated CD4+ and CD8+ cells, once sorted, yielded DNA averaging roughly 3.4 ug. Healthy donors gave around 9.9 million reads on average for CD4+ cells. General study points: A set of around 30 CD8+ CDR3 sequences was shared between patients and controls, and these sequences appeared highly expressed in patients. The study found no significant CD8+ Simpson's diversity difference between patients and controls.

Genomic DNA was employed as the template in profiling TCR beta VDJ and CDR3. TCRdb itself ran the reads through MiXCR, one entry per CDR3 protein. This table has about 180,000 distinct CDR3 sequences, roughly half appearing once. In its sample, this clonotype was seen a few times. Its antigen remains unidentified. A much larger clone differs from this one at a single base, so this may be a read error. The sequence was obtained from a human donor in good health. What was sequenced was sorted CD4+, CD8+, or CD8+CD57+ T cells (not recorded which) from PBMCs.

In nucleotides, the CDR3 is TGTGCCAGCAGCCGTCCGGGCAATGAGCAGTTCTTC. Translation: CASSRPGNEQFF. The V and J genes are TRBV7-2 and TRBJ2-1; D unresolved. Trimming removed 5 bases at V and 6 bases at J, with 8 bases between. CDR3 size: 12 residues. Germline V CDR1 and CDR2: SGHTA, FQGNSA.